The subject of this entry is one TCR beta chain. The data stem from a study of T cell changes during pregnancy in multiple sclerosis. Germline V gene lookup returns CDR1 SGHTA and CDR2 FQGNSA. V was pared by 5 bases and J by 6 bases, with 7 bases of the junction left unmatched. There are 15 residues in the CDR3. Clones were sequenced by immunoSEQ multiplex PCR, and TCRdb holds only the in-frame ones, with some missing. The sample lists around 40,000 clones; 85% to 90% were seen once. The chain links TRBV7-2 to TRBJ2-1, with TRBD1 identical over 10 bases. The TCR sequence derives from a female donor with multiple sclerosis, enrolled in a pregnancy study. The sample was CD4+ T cells from peripheral blood mononuclear cells, taken in the first trimester of pregnancy. Here the CDR3 reads CASSVRGQGLNEQFF. CDR3 in DNA: TGTGCCAGCAGCGTCCGGGGACAGGGGCTCAATGAGCAGTTCTTC.